The entry below describes one T cell receptor beta chain. What it recognizes is unknown. Trimming left V 5 bases short and J 3 bases short, with 16 bases between. The CDR3 has 15 residues. Germline assignment: CDR1 SEHNR and CDR2 FQNEAQ (reference sequence). Template switching added a universal primer site; cDNA carried unique molecular identifiers. TCRdb analysed the 5' RACE reads with MiXCR anew, one entry per CDR3 protein. The top ten hold roughly 0.44% of the sample, which has around 490,000 distinct CDR3 sequences, approximately 14% seen once. This sample stems from a study of identical twins. General study results and limits: Abundant beta clonotypes from cord blood had fewer insertions, unlike memory repertoires, which showed none. Recombination models fit unrelated individuals' TCR alpha sharing but underestimated twins'. Within beta out-of-frame sequences, the excess sharing observed between twins was weaker.

In addition, the sample was reused for a study of yellow fever vaccine responses in identical twins.

The V and J genes are TRBV7-9 and TRBJ2-5; possibly TRBD1 for D (5 bases). The sample taken for sequencing was CD4+ T cells sorted from blood. The TCR was taken from a woman younger than 30 in good health. The CDR3 DNA sequence: TGTGCCAGCAGCCCTCGGTCCAGGGTGGAAGAGACCCAGTACTTC. This sequence encodes CASSPRSRVEETQYF.